The 18 T cell receptor beta chains presented below share a single source sample, sequenced in a study of CD8 T cells in Susac syndrome. Random hexamers served to reverse transcribe roughly 0.45 to 1 ug RNA. One entry per CDR3 protein, called by TCRdb with MiXCR from the immunoSEQ multiplex PCR reads. This table has 130,000 or so distinct CDR3 sequences, 94% appearing once. Sequencing input: CD4+ T cells from PBMCs. The receptors derive from a human donor in good health.

The chain uses TRBV5-1 and TRBJ2-5; D possibly uses TRBD1 or TRBD2 (6 bases each). The V and J ends lost 3 bases and 5 bases respectively, with 23 bases between them. Germline V gene data show CDR1 as SGHRS and CDR2 as YFSETQ. This CDR3 is built from 17 residues. This CDR3 is CASSSGLTGGKAETQYF. The CDR3 region has the DNA TGCGCCAGCAGCTCGGGTCTGACAGGAGGGAAGGCGGAGACCCAGTACTTC. The variable domain in full, with the rest retrieved from reference TRBV5-1 and TRBJ2-5, is KAGVTQTPRYLIKTRGQQVTLSCSPISGHRSVSWYQQTPGQGLQFLFEYFSETQRNKGNFPGRFSGRQFSNSRSEMNVSTLELGDSALYLCASSSGLTGGKAETQYFGPGTRLLVL.

The chain is built from TRBV29-1 and TRBJ2-3, with unresolved D. This CDR3 spans 12 amino acids. Trimming removed 4 bases at V and 0 bases at J, with 5 bases between. Germline lookup yields CDR1 SQVTM and CDR2 ANQGSEA. The CDR3 reads CSVGRSTDTQYF. The DNA for the CDR3 is TGCAGCGTTGGAAGGAGCACAGATACGCAGTATTTT.

This clonotype was seen a single time. The chain is built from TRBV18 and TRBJ1-1; 7 positions match TRBD1. The V gene end was trimmed by 6 bases and the J gene end by 2 bases; junction bases not matched to a gene: 9. The CDR3 covers 15 residues. Germline lookup yields CDR1 KGHSH and CDR2 LQKENI. CDR3 sequence: CASSQNTGVNTEAFF. The CDR3, as DNA: TGTGCCAGCTCGCAGAATACAGGGGTTAACACTGAAGCTTTCTTT.

The V and J genes are TRBV12-3 or TRBV12-4 and TRBJ1-1; 8 bases align to TRBD1. The V gene end was trimmed by 3 bases and the J gene end by 6 bases; junction bases not matched to a gene: 6. This CDR3 spans 14 amino acids. The CDR3, as DNA: TGTGCCAGCAGTTTTTGGGGACAGGCCCCTGAAGCTTTCTTT. Translated, it gives CASSFWGQAPEAFF.

The rearrangement links TRBV29-1 to TRBJ2-4; D is undetermined. The CDR3 covers 13 residues. Germline CDR1 is SQVTM and CDR2 is ANQGSEA. Trimming left V 7 bases short and J 3 bases short, with 13 bases between. The CDR3 is CSAVVQSKNIQYF. The CDR3 region has the DNA TGCAGCGCCGTTGTCCAGAGCAAAAACATTCAGTACTTC.

V and J are TRBV2 and TRBJ1-1, with a weak D call TRBD1 (5 bases). Germline CDR1 and CDR2: SNHLY and FYNNEI. Trimming cost V 2 bases and J 0 bases, with 7 bases left between them. The CDR3 contains 14 residues. The CDR3 DNA sequence: TGTGCCAGCAGTGAACGGGGCATGAACACTGAAGCTTTCTTT. As protein: CASSERGMNTEAFF.

This rearrangement joins TRBV5-1 to TRBJ2-3; no reliable D call. Germline loops: CDR1 SGHRS, CDR2 YFSETQ. Trimming cost V 1 base and J 1 base, with 10 bases left between them. This CDR3 spans 15 amino acids. CDR3 protein: CASSLISAGTDTQYF. The CDR3 DNA is TGCGCCAGCAGCTTGATCTCGGCGGGCACAGATACGCAGTATTTT.

The chain employs TRBV11-2 and TRBJ2-6; D gene uncertain. The germline V gene has CDR1 SGHAT and CDR2 FQNNGV. The CDR3 extends over 14 amino acids. The ends were cut back, 3 bases at V and 4 bases at J, with 7 bases in the middle. Here the CDR3 reads CASSFYGGANVLTF. CDR3 DNA: TGTGCCAGCAGCTTTTACGGGGGGGCCAACGTCCTGACTTTC.

V and J are TRBV3-1 and TRBJ1-2; D might be TRBD1 (6 bases). Deletions cut 4 bases from V and 4 bases from J, with 13 bases between. Germline V lookup: CDR1 LGHDT, CDR2 YNNKEL (reference sequence). There are 14 residues in the CDR3. This CDR3 is CASSPRTAIYGYTF. CDR3 coding DNA: TGTGCCAGCAGCCCACGGACAGCAATCTATGGCTACACCTTC.

The rearrangement joins TRBV7-3 to TRBJ2-5; a weak D match, TRBD1 (6 bases). Trimming removed 6 bases from V and 5 bases from J, with 13 bases in between. CDR3 length: 13 residues. CDR1 and CDR2 from the germline V gene are SGHTA and FQGTGA. The CDR3 coding sequence is TGTGCCAGCAGTATTAACAGGGCCGAGACCCAGTACTTC. It is translated as CASSINRAETQYF.

The rearrangement uses TRBV20-1 and TRBJ2-1, with unresolved D. Per the germline V gene, CDR1 is DFQATT and CDR2 is SNEGSKA (reference sequence). V lost 5 bases and J lost 7, with 15 bases in between. This CDR3 has 13 residues. CDR3 amino acids: CSAEYRSRNEQFF. The CDR3 bases are TGCAGTGCTGAGTATAGGAGTCGAAATGAGCAGTTCTTC.

The chain couples TRBV7-3 to TRBJ2-3, with 12 positions matching TRBD2. This CDR3 contains 16 residues. Germline CDR1 is SGHTA and CDR2 is FQGTGA. V gave up 5 bases and J gave up 2 bases; unmatched junction bases: 5. The CDR3 coding sequence is TGTGCCAGCAGCCGGGGACTAGCGGGTCCCACAGATACGCAGTATTTT. It is translated as CASSRGLAGPTDTQYF.

This chain joins TRBV19 and TRBJ2-1; TRBD1 matches 7 bases. CDR3 length equals 15 residues. CDR1 and CDR2 (germline): LNHDA, SQIVND (reference sequence). The trim removed 5 bases at V and 1 base at J, leaving 5 bases unmatched. The chain's CDR3 is CASSRTGQSYNEQFF. CDR3 nucleotide sequence: TGTGCCAGTAGTCGGACAGGTCAATCCTACAATGAGCAGTTCTTC.

The chain couples TRBV9 to TRBJ2-5, with 7 bases matching TRBD2. CDR3 length: 14 residues. From germline, CDR1 is SGDLS and CDR2 YYNGEE. Trimming cost V 4 bases and J 4 bases; bases outside gene matches: 7. CDR3 residues: CASSSGGTSETQYF. CDR3 DNA sequence: TGTGCCAGCAGCTCGGGGGGTACTTCAGAGACCCAGTACTTC. Full variable domain (outside the CDR3, taken from reference TRBV9 and TRBJ2-5): DSGVTQTPKHLITATGQRVTLRCSPRSGDLSVYWYQQSLDQGLQFLIQYYNGEERAKGNILERFSAQQFPDLHSELNLSSLELGDSALYFCASSSGGTSETQYFGPGTRLLVL.

The chain uses TRBV2 and TRBJ2-5; tentative D call: TRBD2 (6 bases). Germline CDR1 reads SNHLY; CDR2 reads FYNNEI. V lost 8 bases and J lost 5, with 9 bases in between. There are 11 residues in the CDR3. The CDR3 reads CASGGSETQYF. In nucleotides, the CDR3 is TGTGCCAGCGGGGGGTCGGAGACCCAGTACTTC.

V usage is TRBV5-1 and J usage is TRBJ2-3; D not resolved. Germline assignment: CDR1 SGHRS and CDR2 YFSETQ. The CDR3 consists of 15 residues. V lost 3 bases and J lost 0, with 11 bases in between. The CDR3 reads CASSSGRPSTDTQYF. Written as DNA, the CDR3 is TGCGCCAGCAGCTCGGGCCGACCTAGCACAGATACGCAGTATTTT. The full variable domain, completed using reference TRBV5-1 and TRBJ2-3, is KAGVTQTPRYLIKTRGQQVTLSCSPISGHRSVSWYQQTPGQGLQFLFEYFSETQRNKGNFPGRFSGRQFSNSRSEMNVSTLELGDSALYLCASSSGRPSTDTQYFGPGTRLTVL.

The J gene is TRBJ1-5, the V gene TRBV3-1, with TRBD1 as a possible D gene (6 bases). The CDR3 covers 13 residues. Trimming pared 4 bases from V and 8 bases from J, leaving 12 bases between. Germline lookup yields CDR1 LGHDT and CDR2 YNNKEL (reference sequence). The CDR3 loop reads CASSPQGSEPQHF. In nucleotides, the CDR3 is TGTGCCAGCAGCCCACAGGGTTCGGAGCCCCAGCATTTT.

J is TRBJ2-3 and V is TRBV28; 9 positions match TRBD2. Trimming removed 3 bases from V and 8 bases from J; junction bases left unmatched: 6. CDR3 length: 14 residues. CDR1 and CDR2 (germline): MDHEN, SYDVKM. CDR3 amino acids: CASSFAGGAGTQYF. The CDR3 nucleotides are TGTGCCAGCAGTTTCGCGGGAGGGGCAGGTACGCAGTATTTT.